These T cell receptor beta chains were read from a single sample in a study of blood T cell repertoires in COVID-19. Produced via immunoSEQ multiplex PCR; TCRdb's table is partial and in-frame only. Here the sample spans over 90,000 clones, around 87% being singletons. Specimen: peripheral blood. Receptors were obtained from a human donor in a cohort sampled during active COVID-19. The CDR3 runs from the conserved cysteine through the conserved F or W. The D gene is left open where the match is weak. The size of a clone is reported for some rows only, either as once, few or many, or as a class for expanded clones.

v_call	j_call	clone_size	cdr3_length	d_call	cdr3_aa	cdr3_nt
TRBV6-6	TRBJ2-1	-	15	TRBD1	CASSPWTGRYNEQFF	TGTGCCAGCAGTCCCTGGACAGGGCGGTACAATGAGCAGTTCTTC
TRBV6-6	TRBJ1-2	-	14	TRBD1	CASSYAGGSGGYTF	TGTGCCAGCAGTTACGCAGGGGGCAGTGGTGGCTACACCTTC
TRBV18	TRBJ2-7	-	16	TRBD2	CASSPRGAGGTYEQYF	TGTGCCAGCTCACCACGAGGAGCGGGGGGGACCTACGAGCAGTACTTC
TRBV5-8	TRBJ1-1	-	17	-	CASKSTGGFGSNTEAFF	TGTGCCAGCAAATCTACAGGCGGCTTTGGGTCGAACACTGAAGCTTTCTTT
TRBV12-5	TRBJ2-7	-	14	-	CASGLGQPAYEQYF	TGTGCTAGTGGTTTGGGACAGCCTGCCTACGAGCAGTACTTC
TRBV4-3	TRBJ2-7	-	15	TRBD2	CASSQGSGGDYEQYF	TGCGCCAGCAGCCAAGGATCGGGAGGGGACTACGAGCAGTACTTC
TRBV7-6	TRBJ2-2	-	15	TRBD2	CASSLGSGGTGELFF	TGTGCCAGCAGCTTAGGGTCGGGGGGCACCGGGGAGCTGTTTTTT
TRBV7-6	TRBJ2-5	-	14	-	CASSRAPLAETQYF	TGTGCCAGCAGCCGCGCCCCACTAGCTGAGACCCAGTACTTC
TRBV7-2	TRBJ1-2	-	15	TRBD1	CASSLFRQGANGYTF	TGTGCCAGCAGCTTATTCCGACAGGGGGCCAATGGCTACACCTTC
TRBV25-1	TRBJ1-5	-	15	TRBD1	CASSQGQGAGQPQHF	TGTGCCAGCAGCCAGGGACAGGGGGCGGGTCAGCCCCAGCATTTT
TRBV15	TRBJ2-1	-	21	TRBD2	CATSRDRALAGVRGRYNEQFF	TGTGCCACCAGCAGAGATCGGGCTCTAGCGGGGGTTAGGGGCCGTTACAATGAGCAGTTCTTC
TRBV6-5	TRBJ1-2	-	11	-	CASFQGYGYTF	TGTGCCAGCTTTCAGGGATATGGCTACACCTTC
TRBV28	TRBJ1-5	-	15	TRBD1	CASSTQGFSNQPQHF	TGTGCCAGCAGTACACAGGGGTTCAGCAATCAGCCCCAGCATTTT
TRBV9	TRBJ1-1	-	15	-	CASSVASSVGAEAFF	TGTGCCAGCAGCGTAGCTTCATCCGTGGGAGCTGAAGCTTTCTTT
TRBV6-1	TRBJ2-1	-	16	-	CASSEAGRPGDNEQFF	TGTGCCAGCAGTGAAGCGGGCAGGCCGGGGGACAATGAGCAGTTCTTC
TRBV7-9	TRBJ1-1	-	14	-	CAIPGGKLDTEAFF	TGTGCCATTCCTGGGGGGAAATTGGACACTGAAGCTTTCTTT
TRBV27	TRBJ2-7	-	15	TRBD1	CASSFGTGGTYEQYF	TGTGCCAGCAGTTTCGGGACAGGGGGAACCTACGAGCAGTACTTC
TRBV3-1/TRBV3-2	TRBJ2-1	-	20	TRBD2	CASSQDAMGTSGGAYNEQFF	TGTGCCAGCAGCCAAGACGCCATGGGGACTAGCGGGGGGGCCTACAATGAGCAGTTCTTC
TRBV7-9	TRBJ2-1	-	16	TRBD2	CASSLIRRGGQYEQFF	TGTGCCAGCAGCTTAATCCGGCGGGGGGGCCAGTATGAGCAGTTCTTC
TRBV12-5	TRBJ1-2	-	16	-	CASGLSHMTPGGGYTF	TGTGCTAGTGGTTTGTCCCACATGACCCCTGGAGGCGGCTACACCTTC
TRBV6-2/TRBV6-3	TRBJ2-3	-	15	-	CASSHGGQRTDTQYF	TGTGCCAGCAGTCACGGGGGGCAACGCACAGATACGCAGTATTTT
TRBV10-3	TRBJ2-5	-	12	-	CAMRSEGETQYF	TGTGCCATGCGTTCCGAGGGAGAGACCCAGTACTTC
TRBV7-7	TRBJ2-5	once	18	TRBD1	CASSRPPGTGDGQETQYF	TGTGCTAGCAGCCGCCCCCCGGGGACAGGGGACGGTCAAGAGACCCAGTACTTC
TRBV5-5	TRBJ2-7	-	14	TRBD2	CASSVTSWGYEQYF	TGTGCCAGCAGCGTGACTAGCTGGGGTTACGAGCAGTACTTC
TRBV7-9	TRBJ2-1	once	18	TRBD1	CASSLVHARDRGPNEQFF	TGTGCCAGCAGCTTAGTCCATGCCCGGGACAGGGGGCCCAATGAGCAGTTCTTC
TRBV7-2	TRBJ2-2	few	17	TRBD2	CASSHGGTFRVTGELFF	TGTGCCAGCAGCCACGGGGGGACCTTCCGAGTAACCGGGGAGCTGTTTTTT
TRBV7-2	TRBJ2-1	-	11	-	CASSLDSKQFF	TGTGCCAGCAGCTTAGACTCGAAGCAGTTCTTC
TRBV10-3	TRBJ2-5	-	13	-	CAISDKGEETQYF	TGTGCCATCAGTGACAAGGGAGAAGAGACCCAGTACTTC
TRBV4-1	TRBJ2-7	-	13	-	CASSHGQSYEQYF	TGCGCCAGCAGCCACGGACAGTCCTACGAGCAGTACTTC
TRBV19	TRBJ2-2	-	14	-	CASRQGWDTGELFF	TGTGCCAGTAGACAGGGCTGGGACACCGGGGAGCTGTTTTTT
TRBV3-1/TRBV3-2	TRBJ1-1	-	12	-	CASSPTGTEAFF	TGTGCCAGCAGCCCTACAGGCACTGAAGCTTTCTTT
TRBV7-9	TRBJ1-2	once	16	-	CASSLGGGFDVGGYTF	TGTGCCAGCAGCTTAGGGGGCGGCTTCGACGTTGGCGGCTACACCTTC
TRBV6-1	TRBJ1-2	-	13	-	CASSEGGVEGYTF	TGTGCCAGCAGTGAGGGCGGGGTTGAAGGCTACACCTTC
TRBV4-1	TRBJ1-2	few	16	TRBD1	CASSQGRQGVNYGYTF	TGCGCCAGCAGCCAAGGTAGACAGGGGGTTAACTATGGCTACACCTTC
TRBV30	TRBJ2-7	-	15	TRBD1	CAWIHLGDRGYEQYF	TGTGCCTGGATCCATTTAGGGGACAGAGGCTACGAGCAGTACTTC
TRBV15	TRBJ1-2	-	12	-	CATSRELGYYTF	TGTGCCACCAGCAGAGAACTAGGTTACTACACCTTC
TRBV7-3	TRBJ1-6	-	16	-	CASSLKQGLSNSPLHF	TGTGCCAGCAGCTTAAAACAGGGTTTGTCCAATTCACCCCTCCACTTT
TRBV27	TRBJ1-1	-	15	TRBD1	CASSPGQGPNTEAFF	TGTGCCAGCAGCCCGGGACAGGGGCCGAACACTGAAGCTTTCTTT
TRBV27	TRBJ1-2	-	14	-	CASSFGQGDYGYTF	TGTGCCAGCAGTTTTGGGCAGGGCGATTATGGCTACACCTTC
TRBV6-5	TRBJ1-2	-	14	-	CASRKEGPRYGYTF	TGTGCCAGCCGGAAGGAGGGGCCGCGGTATGGCTACACCTTC